These 8 T cell receptor beta chains originate from one sample sequenced in a study of cytomegalovirus exposure and HLA in healthy donors. Here immunoSEQ multiplex PCR was the method, and the copy in TCRdb shows in-frame clones only, minus some. The table lists 200,000 to 300,000 clones, approximately 83% of them singletons. The sequencing input was PBMCs. The receptors derive from a young woman in good health and CMV-seropositive.

The chain joins TRBV5-1 to TRBJ1-5; 7 bases map to TRBD1. The CDR3 extends over 13 amino acids. Germline lookup yields CDR1 SGHRS and CDR2 YFSETQ. With V trimmed by 3 bases and J by 5 bases, 2 bases remained unmatched. The CDR3: CASSYGTDQPQHF. In DNA form, the CDR3 reads TGCGCCAGCAGCTACGGGACAGATCAGCCCCAGCATTTT.

The V gene is TRBV27, the J gene TRBJ2-2; tentatively, D is TRBD1 (6 bases). V lost 6 bases to trimming and J lost 6 bases, with 11 bases between them. Germline V gives CDR1 MNHEY, CDR2 SMNVEV (reference sequence). The length of the CDR3 is 13 residues. CDR3 amino acids: CASSPGGAGELFF. The CDR3 DNA follows: TGTGCCAGCAGCCCTGGGGGCGCCGGGGAGCTGTTTTTT.

The chain joins TRBV19 to TRBJ2-3; 8 nucleotides line up with TRBD2. There are 14 residues in the CDR3. Germline CDR1 reads LNHDA; CDR2 reads SQIVND (reference sequence). J gave up 6 bases and V 3 bases, and 5 bases lay outside the gene matches. The CDR3 nucleotides are TGTGCCAGTAGTATCTTAACTAGCGGCGATACGCAGTATTTT. Translating gives CASSILTSGDTQYF.

This clone has a single count. The rearrangement uses TRBV6-5 and TRBJ2-7, with a tentative D call TRBD1 (6 bases). Germline values: CDR1 MNHEY, CDR2 SVGAGI. The germline V and J ends were trimmed by 6 bases and 4 bases, with 10 bases remaining between them. CDR3 size: 12 residues. DNA of the CDR3: TGTGCCAGCAGCTACGACAGGTACGAGCAGTACTTC. It is translated as CASSYDRYEQYF.

The genes are TRBV27 and TRBJ1-2, with TRBD1 matching 10 bases. V lost 4 bases, J lost 7 bases, and 3 bases stayed unmatched. The CDR3 runs to 13 residues. Germline CDR1 MNHEY, CDR2 SMNVEV (reference sequence). CDR3 sequence: CASSSGTGVGYTF. In DNA, the CDR3 is TGTGCCAGCAGTTCAGGGACAGGGGTTGGCTACACCTTC.

V usage is TRBV27 and J usage is TRBJ1-2, with 8 positions matching TRBD1. V trimming: 8 bases; J trimming: 12 bases; junction bases outside the gene matches: 14. CDR3 size: 13 residues. The germline gives CDR1 MNHEY, CDR2 SMNVEV (reference sequence). The DNA for the CDR3 is TGTGCCAGCGGAGTCGGACAGGGTTTAGACAACACCTTC. Amino acid sequence: CASGVGQGLDNTF.

The chain joins TRBV28 to TRBJ2-2; 7 bases are a match to TRBD1. Per germline, CDR1 MDHEN and CDR2 SYDVKM. V lost 5 bases to trimming and J lost 0 bases; unmatched junction nucleotides: 12. The CDR3 is made up of 18 amino acids. DNA of the CDR3: TGTGCCAGCAGTACATCCACGGACAGGTCTGCGAACACCGGGGAGCTGTTTTTT. Translation: CASSTSTDRSANTGELFF.

The chain is built from TRBV19 and TRBJ2-1; 9 bases are shared with TRBD1. The CDR3 has 15 residues. Unmatched junction bases numbered 9, after V lost 2 bases and J lost 10 bases. Per germline, CDR1 LNHDA and CDR2 SQIVND (reference sequence). The CDR3 DNA reads as TGTGCCAGTAGTATAACCGGGACAGGGAACAGGGAGCAGTTCTTC. This sequence encodes CASSITGTGNREQFF.